This T cell receptor beta chain was recorded in a study of shared clonotypes between healthy human individuals. V gave up 6 bases and J gave up 8 bases; unmatched junction bases: 10. CDR1 and CDR2 (germline): MNHEY, SVGAGI. This CDR3 is 15 amino acids long. Deep was the level at which the assay was run. Sequencing was performed with immunoSEQ multiplex PCR; in TCRdb, only in-frame clones are kept and a portion is missing. The sample lists approximately 2,000,000 clones; roughly 92% were seen once. This chain connects TRBV6-5 to TRBJ2-3; 11 bases match TRBD2. The sequence derives from a man aged 18 to 30 in good health. Some clones in this sample may be carry-over from other donors' samples. Sequencing used naive CD4+ T cells from PBMCs. Subset in this sample: CD45RA+ positively selected. This CDR3 is CASRKTSGNYGTQYF. CDR3 DNA: TGTGCCAGCAGGAAGACTAGCGGGAATTACGGTACGCAGTATTTT.